By frequency in the sample, the clone carrying this T cell receptor beta chain is large. Its antigen is not known. With the library built for alpha chains, this beta chain is off target and its frequency is not meaningful. This entry belongs to a study of spatial heterogeneity in lung cancer. Findings and caveats of the study: Whereas they appeared in blood less at follow-up, ubiquitous expanded tumor TCRs appeared there more at resection.

This CDR3 comprises 14 residues. V shed 4 bases and J shed 2 bases, with 10 bases lying between them. Germline V gene data show CDR1 as MNHEY and CDR2 as SVGEGT. A single record per CDR3 protein comes from TCRdb applying MiXCR to the 5' RACE reads. Of almost 800 distinct CDR3 sequences in the sample, about 19% were seen once. Time point given: sample taken at primary tumor resection. No cell sorting; template was whole RNA from tumor, lung tissue or PBMC. Samples were donated by 72 untreated early-stage non-small cell lung cancer patients. This specimen consisted of PBMCs, obtained at surgery. This chain uses TRBV6-2 or TRBV6-3 with TRBJ2-3; D ambiguous. This receptor was obtained from a male donor with early-stage non-small cell lung cancer. The CDR3 here is CASSSLGYTDTQYF. The CDR3 nucleotides are TGTGCCAGCAGTTCCTTGGGCTACACAGATACGCAGTATTTT.